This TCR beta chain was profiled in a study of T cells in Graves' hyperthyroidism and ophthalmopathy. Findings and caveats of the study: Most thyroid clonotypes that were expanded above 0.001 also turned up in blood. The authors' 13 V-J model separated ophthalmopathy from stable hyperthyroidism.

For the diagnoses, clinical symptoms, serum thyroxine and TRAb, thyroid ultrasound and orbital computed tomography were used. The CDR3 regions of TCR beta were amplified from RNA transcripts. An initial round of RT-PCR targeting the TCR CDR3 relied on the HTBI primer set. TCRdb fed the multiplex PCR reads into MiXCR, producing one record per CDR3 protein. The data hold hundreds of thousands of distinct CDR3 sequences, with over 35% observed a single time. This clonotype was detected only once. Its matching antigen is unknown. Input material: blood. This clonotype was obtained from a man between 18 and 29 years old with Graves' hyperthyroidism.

CDR3: CASSQEEGYGYTF. The CDR3 nucleotides read TGTGCCAGCAGCCAAGAAGAAGGCTATGGCTACACCTTC. The genes are TRBV6-4 and TRBJ1-2, with unresolved D. Germline V gene sequence: CDR1 MRHNA, CDR2 SNTAGT. This CDR3 is built from 13 residues. Trimming took 6 bases from V and 4 from J, leaving 12 bases between them.